This is a list of T cell receptor beta chains from one sample in a study of cytomegalovirus exposure and HLA in healthy donors. Profiled with immunoSEQ multiplex PCR; TCRdb holds only in-frame clones, not every one. The table includes some 110,000 clones, under 85% detected once. Material for sequencing was PBMCs. All receptors derive from a woman aged 40 to 50 in good health and CMV-seropositive. CDR3s include the opening cysteine and the closing phenylalanine or tryptophan. The D gene is left open where the match is weak. Clone size, where shown, is once, few, many, or a class for clones that have expanded.

abundance: NA; d_gene: TRBD2; j_gene: TRBJ2-5; v_gene: TRBV14; CDR3nt: TGTGCCAGCAGCCACCCGCGGCTAGCGGGAGGGCTGGAGACCCAGTACTTC; CDR3aa: CASSHPRLAGGLETQYF
abundance: once; d_gene: TRBD2; j_gene: TRBJ2-7; v_gene: TRBV14; CDR3nt: TGTGCCAGCAGCCAAGATTTCCTAGCGGGAGGCGAGCAGTACTTC; CDR3aa: CASSQDFLAGGEQYF
abundance: NA; d_gene: NA; j_gene: TRBJ2-7; v_gene: TRBV2; CDR3nt: TGTGCCACCAGAACAAACGAGCAGTACTTC; CDR3aa: CATRTNEQYF
abundance: NA; d_gene: NA; j_gene: TRBJ2-1; v_gene: TRBV6-1; CDR3nt: TGTGCCAGCAGTGACAACCGGGACTTCCGAAGTAATGAGCAGTTCTTC; CDR3aa: CASSDNRDFRSNEQFF
abundance: NA; d_gene: TRBD1; j_gene: TRBJ2-2; v_gene: TRBV6-6; CDR3nt: TGTGCCAGCAGCCCCCAGGGGGCCGGGGAGCTGTTTTTT; CDR3aa: CASSPQGAGELFF
abundance: few; d_gene: TRBD1; j_gene: TRBJ2-7; v_gene: TRBV2; CDR3nt: TGTGCCAGCGACAGGGAAACCTACGAGCAGTACTTC; CDR3aa: CASDRETYEQYF
abundance: NA; d_gene: NA; j_gene: TRBJ2-1; v_gene: TRBV9; CDR3nt: TGTGCCAGCAGCTCACACGACAGCATCGACTACAATGAGCAGTTCTTC; CDR3aa: CASSSHDSIDYNEQFF
abundance: NA; d_gene: NA; j_gene: TRBJ2-3; v_gene: TRBV9; CDR3nt: TGTGCCAGCAGCCAAACTAGCACAGATACGCAGTATTTT; CDR3aa: CASSQTSTDTQYF
abundance: NA; d_gene: NA; j_gene: TRBJ1-2; v_gene: TRBV2; CDR3nt: TGTGCCAGCAGTGTTAGAAGGGCAGGGCAAAATGGCTACACCTTC; CDR3aa: CASSVRRAGQNGYTF
abundance: few; d_gene: NA; j_gene: TRBJ2-2; v_gene: TRBV7-8; CDR3nt: TGTGCCAGCAGCTCTGACTCTGGGACCGGGGAGCTGTTTTTT; CDR3aa: CASSSDSGTGELFF
abundance: NA; d_gene: NA; j_gene: TRBJ2-4; v_gene: TRBV5-1; CDR3nt: TGCGCCAGCAGCCCGGGGGACGTAGGGGGCGTAATTCAGTACTTC; CDR3aa: CASSPGDVGGVIQYF
abundance: NA; d_gene: NA; j_gene: TRBJ2-2; v_gene: TRBV7-9; CDR3nt: TGTGCCAGCAGCCCCCGGAAGGAGGTAGTTTCCGGGGAGCTGTTTTTT; CDR3aa: CASSPRKEVVSGELFF
abundance: few; d_gene: NA; j_gene: TRBJ1-5; v_gene: TRBV7-8; CDR3nt: TGTGCCAGCACCCCTAACGAGAGTGCCGATCAGCCCCAGCATTTT; CDR3aa: CASTPNESADQPQHF
abundance: once; d_gene: NA; j_gene: TRBJ1-1; v_gene: TRBV14; CDR3nt: TGTGCCAGCAGCCAAGATGATGGAGGCCTCGAAGCTTTCTTT; CDR3aa: CASSQDDGGLEAFF
abundance: NA; d_gene: TRBD2; j_gene: TRBJ2-7; v_gene: TRBV10-3; CDR3nt: TGTGCCATCAGTGAGTCGGGTAGCGGGAGCTACGAGCAGTACTTC; CDR3aa: CAISESGSGSYEQYF
abundance: NA; d_gene: NA; j_gene: TRBJ2-1; v_gene: TRBV5-4; CDR3nt: TGTGCCAGCAGCTTTACAGGGAGCGATGAGCAGTTCTTC; CDR3aa: CASSFTGSDEQFF
abundance: few; d_gene: TRBD2; j_gene: TRBJ2-1; v_gene: TRBV30; CDR3nt: TGTGCCTGGAGTGTATCGCGGACTAGCGGTTACAATGAGCAGTTCTTC; CDR3aa: CAWSVSRTSGYNEQFF
abundance: NA; d_gene: NA; j_gene: TRBJ1-6; v_gene: TRBV5-1; CDR3nt: TGCGCCAGCAGCTTGGAAGCACAGGTTAATTCACCCCTCCACTTT; CDR3aa: CASSLEAQVNSPLHF
abundance: NA; d_gene: TRBD1; j_gene: TRBJ1-2; v_gene: TRBV9; CDR3nt: TGTGCCAGCAGCGTAGCGGGACAGCCCGCCTCAGGCTACACCTTC; CDR3aa: CASSVAGQPASGYTF
abundance: NA; d_gene: NA; j_gene: TRBJ1-1; v_gene: TRBV19; CDR3nt: TGTGCCAGTAGTAACAGGGTCCCTGAAGCTTTCTTT; CDR3aa: CASSNRVPEAFF
abundance: NA; d_gene: NA; j_gene: TRBJ1-2; v_gene: TRBV15; CDR3nt: TGTGCCACCAGCAGGGACTTGTATGGCTACACCTTC; CDR3aa: CATSRDLYGYTF
abundance: NA; d_gene: TRBD2; j_gene: TRBJ2-7; v_gene: TRBV4-1; CDR3nt: TGCGCCAGCAGCCAAGCCATCATCGGGACTAGCGGGAGGGCCTACGAGCAGTACTTC; CDR3aa: CASSQAIIGTSGRAYEQYF
abundance: NA; d_gene: TRBD2; j_gene: TRBJ2-3; v_gene: TRBV29-1; CDR3nt: TGCAGCGTTGCTAGCGGTCCTAGCACAGATACGCAGTATTTT; CDR3aa: CSVASGPSTDTQYF
abundance: NA; d_gene: NA; j_gene: TRBJ1-2; v_gene: TRBV6-1; CDR3nt: TGTGCCAGCAGGTCCCGGGGTGCTTCTGACTATGGCTACACCTTC; CDR3aa: CASRSRGASDYGYTF
abundance: NA; d_gene: TRBD1; j_gene: TRBJ1-1; v_gene: TRBV10-3; CDR3nt: TGTGCCATCAGCGTAGGGACAGGAGATAAAGCTTTCTTT; CDR3aa: CAISVGTGDKAFF
abundance: NA; d_gene: NA; j_gene: TRBJ2-1; v_gene: TRBV14; CDR3nt: TGTGCCAGCAGCCACAGGGGTAGCTCCTACAATGAGCAGTTCTTC; CDR3aa: CASSHRGSSYNEQFF
abundance: NA; d_gene: NA; j_gene: TRBJ2-6; v_gene: TRBV5-1; CDR3nt: TGCGCCAGCAGCTTACAGGGCTCTGGGGCCAACGTCCTGACTTTC; CDR3aa: CASSLQGSGANVLTF
abundance: once; d_gene: TRBD2; j_gene: TRBJ2-7; v_gene: TRBV6-5; CDR3nt: TGTGCCAGCAGCATTATAGCGGGATCCTCCTACGAGCAGTACTTC; CDR3aa: CASSIIAGSSYEQYF
abundance: NA; d_gene: TRBD2; j_gene: TRBJ2-7; v_gene: TRBV4-2; CDR3nt: TGTGCCAGCAGCCATCCCACTAGCGGGAGAGAAGGCGAGCAGTACTTC; CDR3aa: CASSHPTSGREGEQYF
abundance: few; d_gene: NA; j_gene: TRBJ2-6; v_gene: TRBV10-3; CDR3nt: TGTGCCATCTCTCAGGAGGACGGGGCCAACGTCCTGACTTTC; CDR3aa: CAISQEDGANVLTF